Detailed here is one TCR beta chain. The entry originates in a study of cytomegalovirus exposure and HLA in healthy donors. Looked up from germline, CDR1 is GTSNPN and CDR2 is SVGIG (reference sequence). CDR3 length: 16 residues. With V trimmed by 1 base and J by 3 bases, 11 bases remained unmatched. The PCR had 60 Vbeta and 13 Jbeta primers. TCRdb's table, derived via immunoSEQ multiplex PCR, lists solely in-frame clones and lacks some. The sample holds about 150,000 clones, around 72% seen once. The sequence was collected from a man younger than 35 in good health and CMV-seronegative. V gene TRBV30 combines with J gene TRBJ2-5, with 7 bases fitting TRBD2. The specimen sequenced was PBMCs. CDR3 loop: CAWSGPAAGLKETQYF. The CDR3 region has the DNA TGTGCCTGGAGTGGTCCTGCGGCGGGACTAAAAGAGACCCAGTACTTC.